This TCR beta chain was profiled in a study of T-cell reconstitution after alpha-beta-depleted transplantation in children. Trimming stripped 1 base from V and 4 bases from J, with 9 bases between. Germline CDR1 reads SGHVS; CDR2 reads FQNEAQ. The CDR3 totals 14 residues. Using unique molecular identifiers, the investigators prepared the TCRbeta library. TCRdb ran MiXCR on the PCR reads and lists one entry per CDR3 protein. The table records around 530,000 distinct CDR3 sequences, roughly 33% of them present only once. This chain links TRBV7-8 with TRBJ2-3; TRBD2 is a possible D gene (6 bases). The receptor's source is a human donor who donated a stem cell graft to a child with aplastic anemia. The sample here was PBMCs from the stem cell graft donor, taken from the stem cell graft. CDR3: CASSLDLAPDTQYF. For the CDR3, the DNA is TGTGCCAGCAGCTTAGATCTAGCGCCAGATACGCAGTATTTT.